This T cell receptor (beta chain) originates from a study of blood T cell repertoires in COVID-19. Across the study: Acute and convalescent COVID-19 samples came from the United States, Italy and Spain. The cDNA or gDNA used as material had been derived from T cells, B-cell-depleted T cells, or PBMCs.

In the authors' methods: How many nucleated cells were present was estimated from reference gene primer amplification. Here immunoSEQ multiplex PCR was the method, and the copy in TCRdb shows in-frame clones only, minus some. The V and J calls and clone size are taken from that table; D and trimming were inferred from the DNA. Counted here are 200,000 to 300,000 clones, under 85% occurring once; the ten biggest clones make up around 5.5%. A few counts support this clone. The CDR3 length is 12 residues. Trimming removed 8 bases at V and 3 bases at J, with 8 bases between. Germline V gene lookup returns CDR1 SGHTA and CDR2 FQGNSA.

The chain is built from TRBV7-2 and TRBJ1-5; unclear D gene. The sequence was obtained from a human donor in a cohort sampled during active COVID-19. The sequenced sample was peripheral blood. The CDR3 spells CASGQNNQPQHF. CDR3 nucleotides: TGTGCCAGCGGCCAGAACAATCAGCCCCAGCATTTT.